This T cell receptor beta chain was sequenced during a study of blood T cell repertoires in COVID-19. On the study more broadly: Donors in the United States, Italy and Spain gave samples during acute or convalescent COVID-19. T cells, B-cell-depleted T cells, or PBMCs supplied cDNA or gDNA.

Per the original data handling: Amplification from reference gene primers served as the basis for estimated nucleated cell counts. TCRdb's copy holds only in-frame clones and misses some; the assay was immunoSEQ multiplex PCR. The V and J calls and the clone size are those of that table, but D and trimming were determined from the DNA. The table includes roughly 250,000 clones, about 79% detected once. This CDR3 is 13 amino acids long. Germline lookup yields CDR1 SGHNT and CDR2 YYREEE (reference sequence). V was clipped by 4 bases and J by 5 bases; unmatched bases: 5. The source of this sequence is a woman older than 75 with acute or convalescent COVID-19. Sequenced: peripheral blood. The chain employs TRBV5-4 and TRBJ2-7; TRBD2 aligns across 8 bases. The CDR3, as DNA: TGTGCCAGCAGCCGTCCAGCGGGGGACGAGCAGTACTTC. Its protein product is CASSRPAGDEQYF.